One and the same sample provided the 3 T cell receptor beta chains below, sequenced in a study of T-cell memory formation after mild COVID-19. TCRdb analysed the 5' RACE reads with MiXCR anew, one entry per CDR3 protein. Here the sample spans a few hundred thousand distinct CDR3 sequences, 15% to 20% being singletons. Input material: PBMCs or a T cell subset sorted from them (not recorded which). These receptors originate from a man younger than 30 who had mild COVID-19 (a few samples of this study predate the infection). Cell type and time point are not known.

A few counts support this clonotype. The chain employs TRBV4-1 and TRBJ2-7, with D possibly TRBD1 on 6 matching bases. There are 15 residues in the CDR3. Trimming took off 1 base at V and 0 bases at J, with 10 bases between the two ends. CDR1 and CDR2 from the germline V gene are MGHRA and YSYEKL. CDR3 DNA sequence: TGCGCCAGCAGCCAAGGGACGGACAGCTCCTACGAGCAGTACTTC. It encodes CASSQGTDSSYEQYF.

This clonotype was detected many times. CDR3 in DNA: TGTGCCAGTAGTATCCTGAAGGGAAGTACGCAGTATTTT. This translates into CASSILKGSTQYF. This sequence joins TRBV19 and TRBJ2-3; D is unresolved. This CDR3 spans 13 amino acids. From germline, CDR1 is LNHDA and CDR2 SQIVND (reference sequence). V was pared by 3 bases and J by 8 bases, with 12 bases between.

This clonotype was observed a few times. The CDR3 sequence is CSAIALGSYEQYV. The DNA of the CDR3 is TGCAGTGCTATCGCCCTAGGCTCCTACGAGCAGTACGTC. The chain carries TRBV20-1 and TRBJ2-7, with no clear D. The V end lost 4 bases, the J end lost 0 bases, and 10 bases lay between the germline ends. The CDR3 runs 13 residues. Germline CDR1 reads DFQATT; CDR2 reads SNEGSKA (reference sequence).